Shown below are 13 T cell receptor beta chains from a single sample sequenced in a study of T cell responses to AZD1222 COVID-19 vaccine. Assay: immunoSEQ multiplex PCR; the TCRdb copy retains only in-frame clones and omits some. The table records about 140,000 clones, 89% of them present only once. Sequencing used peripheral blood, obtained on day 0 of AZD1222 vaccination. The receptors stem from an adult in good health.

The chain uses TRBV14 and TRBJ1-2; the D is unclear. There are 13 residues in the CDR3. CDR1 is SGHDN, CDR2 FVKESK, per germline. Trimming removed 0 bases at V and 4 bases at J, with 6 bases between. The CDR3 coding sequence is TGTGCCAGCAGCCAAGAGGGGAGCTATGGCTACACCTTC. Translation gives CASSQEGSYGYTF.

V gene TRBV20-1 combines with J gene TRBJ2-1, with TRBD1 matching over 9 bases. Germline V gives CDR1 DFQATT, CDR2 SNEGSKA (reference sequence). CDR3 length: 14 residues. V shed 3 bases and J 3 bases; nucleotides not matched to a gene: 3. CDR3 nucleotide sequence: TGCAGTGCTAGTTTGGGACAGGGCTACAATGAGCAGTTCTTC. This gives the protein CSASLGQGYNEQFF.

V is TRBV4-1 and J is TRBJ1-1, with D uncertain. There are 17 residues in the CDR3. Looked up from germline, CDR1 is MGHRA and CDR2 is YSYEKL. The V gene lost 4 bases and the J gene lost 0 bases, with 18 bases spanning the gap. CDR3 DNA sequence: TGCGCCAGCAGCCGATCCTGGGCCTCCAAAATGAACACTGAAGCTTTCTTT. Translated, it gives CASSRSWASKMNTEAFF.

The chain joins TRBV18 to TRBJ1-6; TRBD1 agrees at 11 bases. Looked up from germline, CDR1 is KGHSH and CDR2 is LQKENI. The V and J ends lost 4 bases and 6 bases, in that order; junction bases with no gene match: 8. This CDR3 spans 17 amino acids. For the CDR3, the DNA is TGTGCCAGCTCACGCCCTGGACAGGGGGCGCGTAATTCACCCCTCCACTTT. Translation gives CASSRPGQGARNSPLHF.

The chain uses TRBV28 and TRBJ2-3, with 8 bases fitting TRBD1. Germline V lookup: CDR1 MDHEN, CDR2 SYDVKM. The CDR3 consists of 15 residues. V was pared by 6 bases and J by 2 bases, with 7 bases of the junction left unmatched. The CDR3 DNA is TGTGCCAGCAGCCGAGGACAGGGAGTCACAGATACGCAGTATTTT. As protein: CASSRGQGVTDTQYF.

The chain carries TRBV7-9 and TRBJ1-5; weak D call: TRBD1 (6 bases). Germline V gene data show CDR1 as SEHNR and CDR2 as FQNEAQ (reference sequence). Trimming cost V 1 base and J 7 bases, with 17 bases left between them. The CDR3 consists of 16 residues. For the CDR3, the DNA is TGTGCCAGCAGCTTAGTTACAGGGTCGATGGGCCAGCCCCAGCATTTT. Its translation: CASSLVTGSMGQPQHF.

As to this clone: This sample includes further DNA sequences coding for the same CDR3. The chain links TRBV27 to TRBJ1-6; D remains ambiguous. With 0 bases removed from V and 0 bases from J, the gap between germline ends came to 6 bases. The germline V gene encodes CDR1 MNHEY and CDR2 SMNVEV (reference sequence). The CDR3 covers 16 residues. The CDR3 nucleotides read TGTGCCAGCAGTTTATCTGGTGTCTCCTATAATTCACCCCTCCACTTT. Encoded protein: CASSLSGVSYNSPLHF.

The rearrangement joins TRBV5-1 to TRBJ1-2, with 8 bases fitting TRBD1. Unmatched junction bases numbered 12, after V lost 3 bases and J lost 8 bases. The CDR3 contains 15 residues. Germline-derived CDR1 and CDR2 are SGHRS and YFSETQ. CDR3 protein: CASSSQGEKAGGYTF. The CDR3 DNA is TGCGCCAGCAGCTCACAGGGGGAAAAGGCTGGCGGCTACACCTTC.

The rearrangement joins TRBV7-6 to TRBJ2-1; the match to TRBD2 covers 13 bases. The CDR3 has 14 amino acids. With V trimmed by 2 bases and J by 8 bases, 0 bases remained unmatched. Germline CDR1 SGHVS, CDR2 FNYEAQ. The CDR3, as DNA: TGTGCCAGCAGCTTAACTAGCGGGAGGGATGAGCAGTTCTTC. It specifies CASSLTSGRDEQFF.

The chain carries TRBV2 and TRBJ2-4; D not certain. The length of the CDR3 is 15 residues. Between the trimmed V and J ends, which lost 4 bases and 0 bases, there was a span of 10 bases. Germline V gene lookup returns CDR1 SNHLY and CDR2 FYNNEI. The CDR3 here is CASSGLRVAKNIQYF. The CDR3 nucleotides are TGTGCCAGCAGTGGATTGCGCGTAGCCAAAAACATTCAGTACTTC.

The chain joins TRBV4-2 to TRBJ2-2; D may be TRBD2 (6 bases). The CDR3 runs to 15 residues. In germline, CDR1 is LGHNA, CDR2 YNFKEQ. Trimming took 3 bases from V and 6 from J, leaving 14 bases between them. The CDR3 is CASSHRDSAAGELFF. CDR3 DNA: TGTGCCAGCAGCCACCGGGACTCGGCTGCCGGGGAGCTGTTTTTT.

The rearrangement joins TRBV19 to TRBJ1-1, with 8 bases matching TRBD1. J lost 4 bases, V lost 5 bases, and 6 bases had no gene match. Germline-derived CDR1 and CDR2 are LNHDA and SQIVND (reference sequence). CDR3 length equals 14 residues. The CDR3 sequence is CASSPIDRGTEAFF. CDR3 coding DNA: TGTGCCAGTAGTCCGATCGACAGGGGCACTGAAGCTTTCTTT.

The genes are TRBV5-4 and TRBJ2-3, with TRBD2 identical over 7 bases. The V and J ends lost 4 bases and 2 bases, in that order; junction bases with no gene match: 7. Germline V gene data show CDR1 as SGHNT and CDR2 as YYREEE (reference sequence). The CDR3 loop spans 15 amino acids. This CDR3 is CASSVSGSTTDTQYF. CDR3 nucleotides: TGTGCCAGCAGCGTTAGCGGGTCAACCACAGATACGCAGTATTTT.